One and the same sample provided the 30 T cell receptor beta chains below, sequenced in a study of cytomegalovirus exposure and HLA in healthy donors. 13 Jbeta primers and 60 Vbeta primers were used for the PCR. Data came from immunoSEQ multiplex PCR; TCRdb stores just in-frame clones and leaves some out. The sample carries over 120,000 clones, 82% recorded once. Sequenced sample: PBMCs. Receptors were obtained from a woman aged 60-70 years in good health and CMV-seropositive.

The V and J genes are TRBV5-6 and TRBJ1-1; 8 nucleotides agree with TRBD1. With V trimmed by 4 bases and J by 0 bases, 14 bases remained unmatched. CDR3 size: 18 residues. Germline V gene data show CDR1 as SGHDT and CDR2 as YYEEEE. The CDR3 DNA follows: TGTGCCAGCAGCGACACCTGGACAGGGCTGGAGGTGAACACTGAAGCTTTCTTT. Amino acids: CASSDTWTGLEVNTEAFF.

The rearrangement links TRBV28 to TRBJ1-4; no clear D gene. V was shortened by 4 bases and J by 5 bases, with 11 bases between the two germline ends. Germline V lookup: CDR1 MDHEN, CDR2 SYDVKM. The CDR3 is 14 residues long. The CDR3 DNA is TGTGCCAGCAGTTCCTGGACGGGGAATGAAAAACTGTTTTTT. This gives the protein CASSSWTGNEKLFF.

The rearrangement uses TRBV4-1 and TRBJ2-7, with TRBD1 matching over 8 bases. Germline CDR1 and CDR2: MGHRA and YSYEKL. The CDR3 is 15 residues long. J gave up 3 bases and V 0 bases, and 4 bases lay outside the gene matches. The CDR3 region has the DNA TGCGCCAGCAGCCAAGATTACAGGGGGATCTACGAGCAGTACTTC. Its translation: CASSQDYRGIYEQYF.

The chain couples TRBV29-1 to TRBJ1-3; no firm D call. Trimming removed 4 bases at V and 0 bases at J, with 10 bases between. The germline V gene has CDR1 SQVTM and CDR2 ANQGSEA. The CDR3 extends over 14 amino acids. The CDR3 spells CSVGIGSSGNTIYF. CDR3 DNA: TGCAGCGTTGGAATCGGGAGCTCTGGAAACACCATATATTTT.

The rearrangement joins TRBV14 to TRBJ2-2, with TRBD1 identical over 7 bases. Looked up from germline, CDR1 is SGHDN and CDR2 is FVKESK. The CDR3 covers 16 residues. V lost 0 bases to trimming and J lost 6 bases; unmatched junction nucleotides: 7. This chain's CDR3 is CASSQDAGGQAGELFF. The CDR3 coding sequence is TGTGCCAGCAGCCAAGATGCAGGGGGTCAGGCCGGGGAGCTGTTTTTT.

The genes are TRBV19 and TRBJ1-1; D is perhaps TRBD1 (5 bases). Germline V lookup: CDR1 LNHDA, CDR2 SQIVND (reference sequence). The CDR3 length is 14 residues. Trimming left V 6 bases short and J 5 bases short, with 16 bases between. CDR3 residues: CASSSGGARTEAFF. The CDR3 nucleotides read TGTGCCAGTAGCTCCGGAGGGGCACGGACTGAAGCTTTCTTT.

The count of this clone is one. This CDR3 reads CASSSLAGGPEQYF. CDR3 DNA: TGCGCCAGCAGCTCCCTAGCGGGAGGGCCAGAGCAGTACTTC. The chain uses TRBV5-1 and TRBJ2-7, with 12 nucleotides matching TRBD2. The V and J ends lost 3 bases and 7 bases, in that order; junction bases with no gene match: 5. The CDR3 length is 14 residues. Germline assignment: CDR1 SGHRS and CDR2 YFSETQ.

Here the CDR3 reads CASSDITGAGYTF. In DNA form, the CDR3 reads TGTGCCAGCAGTGATATCACAGGGGCTGGCTACACCTTC. The chain links TRBV2 to TRBJ1-2; TRBD1 matches at 7 bases. The CDR3 sequence is 13 residues long. V dropped 3 bases and J dropped 7; count of bases not matched to a gene: 5. Germline assignment: CDR1 SNHLY and CDR2 FYNNEI.

The genes are TRBV30 and TRBJ2-4; no definite D call. Germline V gives CDR1 GTSNPN, CDR2 SVGIG (reference sequence). The CDR3 is 12 amino acids. The V gene lost 2 bases and the J gene lost 5 bases, with 7 bases spanning the gap. The CDR3 bases are TGTGCCTGGAGTACCGAGCAAAACATTCAGTACTTC. Its translation is CAWSTEQNIQYF.

The gene calls are TRBV28 and TRBJ2-3, with 9 bases matching TRBD1. Trimming at V came to 5 bases and at J to 3 bases, leaving 6 bases not matched to a gene. The CDR3 extends over 15 amino acids. CDR1 MDHEN and CDR2 SYDVKM come from the germline V gene. The chain's CDR3 is CASSGIGTGTDTQYF. The CDR3 nucleotides are TGTGCCAGCAGTGGGATTGGGACAGGGACAGATACGCAGTATTTT.

The V and J genes are TRBV19 and TRBJ1-5; no clear D gene. Trimming pared 3 bases from V and 0 bases from J, leaving 9 bases between. CDR1 is LNHDA and CDR2 is SQIVND in the germline V gene (reference sequence). CDR3 length: 15 amino acids. The CDR3 DNA follows: TGTGCCAGTAGTATGGCGCGGGGTAGCAATCAGCCCCAGCATTTT. Encoded protein: CASSMARGSNQPQHF.

This rearrangement joins TRBV28 to TRBJ2-7, with D tentatively TRBD2 (5 bases). The germline V gene encodes CDR1 MDHEN and CDR2 SYDVKM. Trimming took 7 bases from V and 2 from J, leaving 21 bases between them. The CDR3 covers 16 residues. For the CDR3, the DNA is TGTGCCAGCACCTCCATGGGTGGAGCGGCCACCTACGAGCAGTACTTC. Its translation is CASTSMGGAATYEQYF.

The chain links TRBV6-4 to TRBJ1-2; 10 nucleotides match TRBD1. After removal of 6 bases from V and 8 bases from J, the junction contained 9 bases not matched to a gene. The germline V gene encodes CDR1 MRHNA and CDR2 SNTAGT. CDR3 length equals 14 residues. CDR3 sequence: CASRPTGGAGGYTF. In DNA form, the CDR3 reads TGTGCCAGCAGGCCGACAGGGGGCGCTGGGGGCTACACCTTC.

CDR3 in amino acids: CASSPPGGVGNQPQHF. CDR3 DNA sequence: TGTGCCAGTAGTCCCCCAGGAGGGGTGGGCAATCAGCCCCAGCATTTT. The chain couples TRBV19 to TRBJ1-5, with D tentatively TRBD1 (5 bases). The V gene's germline CDR1 is LNHDA and CDR2 SQIVND (reference sequence). With 5 bases removed from V and 2 bases from J, the gap between germline ends came to 16 bases. The length of the CDR3 is 16 residues.

The chain joins TRBV7-2 to TRBJ1-1; 8 positions match TRBD1. With 5 bases clipped from V and 1 base from J, the junction kept 6 bases outside the gene matches. Germline CDR1 reads SGHTA; CDR2 reads FQGNSA. This CDR3 is 15 amino acids long. The CDR3 spells CASSPQGQGNTEAFF. In DNA, the CDR3 is TGTGCCAGCAGCCCCCAAGGACAGGGGAACACTGAAGCTTTCTTT.

A few counts support this clone. CDR3 in amino acids: CASSYGTSGYTQYF. CDR3 nucleotide sequence: TGTGCCAGCAGTTATGGGACTAGCGGATATACGCAGTATTTT. This sequence joins TRBV11-2 and TRBJ2-3; the match to TRBD2 covers 11 bases. Germline values: CDR1 SGHAT, CDR2 FQNNGV. V shed 6 bases and J 7 bases; nucleotides not matched to a gene: 6. The CDR3 is 14 amino acids. The complete variable domain, with remaining parts taken from reference TRBV11-2 and TRBJ2-3, reads EAGVAQSPRYKIIEKRQSVAFWCNPISGHATLYWYQQILGQGPKLLIQFQNNGVVDDSQLPKDRFSAERLKGVDSTLKIQPAKLEDSAVYLCASSYGTSGYTQYFGPGTRLTVL.

The chain couples TRBV28 to TRBJ2-5, with 7 bases matching TRBD2. V lost 4 bases, J lost 4 bases, and 0 bases stayed unmatched. Looked up from germline, CDR1 is MDHEN and CDR2 is SYDVKM. CDR3 size: 12 residues. The DNA for the CDR3 is TGTGCCAGCAGTTCGGGGGGAGAGACCCAGTACTTC. Encoded protein: CASSSGGETQYF.

The chain has TRBV5-6 and TRBJ2-1; 16 bases fit TRBD2. The CDR3 contains 16 residues. CDR1 SGHDT and CDR2 YYEEEE come from the germline V gene. V shed 4 bases and J 7 bases; nucleotides not matched to a gene: 5. CDR3 in amino acids: CASSMGLAGGPNEQFF. The CDR3 DNA reads TGTGCCAGCAGCATGGGACTAGCGGGAGGGCCTAATGAGCAGTTCTTC.

The CDR3 protein is CAWSERGTTGELFF. The CDR3 DNA reads as TGTGCCTGGAGCGAAAGGGGAACCACCGGGGAGCTGTTTTTT. V is TRBV30 and J is TRBJ2-2; weak D call: TRBD1 (5 bases). Deletions cut 3 bases from V and 4 bases from J, with 12 bases between. The CDR3 contains 14 residues. Germline CDR1 and CDR2: GTSNPN and SVGIG (reference sequence).

The chain is built from TRBV4-2 and TRBJ2-7, with 10 bases aligning to TRBD2. The germline V gene encodes CDR1 LGHNA and CDR2 YNFKEQ. This CDR3 is built from 15 residues. Trimming took 0 bases from V and 10 from J; bases not matched to a gene: 9. The CDR3 DNA is TGTGCCAGCAGCCAAGATCAGGGGAGCGGGAGGGCTCAGTACTTC. Translating it yields CASSQDQGSGRAQYF.

This chain links TRBV4-1 with TRBJ2-7, with 11 positions matching TRBD2. The length of the CDR3 is 18 residues. Germline V gene data show CDR1 as MGHRA and CDR2 as YSYEKL. V lost 1 base, J lost 4 bases, and 12 bases stayed unmatched. The CDR3 loop reads CASSQGNSGRVKRYEQYF. DNA of the CDR3: TGCGCCAGCAGCCAAGGGAATAGCGGGAGGGTGAAGCGTTACGAGCAGTACTTC.

The gene calls are TRBV27 and TRBJ1-5; TRBD1 matches at 9 bases. CDR1 and CDR2 from the germline V gene are MNHEY and SMNVEV (reference sequence). The CDR3 contains 18 residues. J was trimmed by 2 bases and V by 3 bases; bases with no gene match: 11. CDR3 loop: CASSFVGTGSGGNQPQHF. CDR3 sequence (DNA): TGTGCCAGCAGTTTCGTCGGGACAGGGTCCGGGGGCAATCAGCCCCAGCATTTT.

The chain links TRBV5-1 to TRBJ2-2, with 8 bases matching TRBD1. Germline values: CDR1 SGHRS, CDR2 YFSETQ. This CDR3 comprises 14 residues. Germline trimming cut 4 bases from V and 5 bases from J; bases unmatched to any gene: 4. CDR3: CASSPDRVTGELFF. CDR3 nucleotides: TGCGCCAGCAGCCCGGACAGGGTAACCGGGGAGCTGTTTTTT.

The rearrangement uses TRBV28 and TRBJ2-5; TRBD1 matches 7 bases. V was pared by 2 bases and J by 3 bases, with 9 bases of the junction left unmatched. Per the germline V gene, CDR1 is MDHEN and CDR2 is SYDVKM. The CDR3 covers 16 residues. CDR3 loop: CASSLRDRALEETQYF. As DNA, the CDR3 is TGTGCCAGCAGTTTAAGAGACAGGGCACTGGAAGAGACCCAGTACTTC.

The genes are TRBV25-1 and TRBJ2-7; D is perhaps TRBD2 (6 bases). Trimming stripped 5 bases from V and 2 bases from J, with 13 bases between. Germline V gives CDR1 MGHDK, CDR2 SYGVNS. The CDR3 is 14 residues long. DNA of the CDR3: TGTGCCAGCAGTATCGATAGCGGCCCCTACGAGCAGTACTTC. It encodes CASSIDSGPYEQYF.

This chain uses TRBV7-9 with TRBJ2-1; D gene ambiguous. Germline CDR1 is SEHNR and CDR2 is FQNEAQ (reference sequence). This CDR3 comprises 8 residues. CDR3: CAPDEQFF. In DNA form, the CDR3 reads TGTGCTCCAGATGAGCAGTTCTTC.

This clone occurred once. In DNA form, the CDR3 reads TGTGCCAGCAGCCCACAGGGGCGACAAGAGACCCAGTACTTC. Amino acid sequence: CASSPQGRQETQYF. This sequence joins TRBV11-3 and TRBJ2-5, with 7 positions matching TRBD1. Per the germline V gene, CDR1 is SGHNT and CDR2 is YENEEA. The CDR3 loop spans 14 amino acids. Losses at the gene ends were 5 bases for V and 2 bases for J; bases not matched to a gene: 5.

This chain connects TRBV30 to TRBJ2-3, with 10 bases lining up with TRBD2. The CDR3 has 15 residues. The germline gives CDR1 GTSNPN, CDR2 SVGIG (reference sequence). J gave up 2 bases and V 2 bases, and 4 bases lay outside the gene matches. The CDR3 protein is CAWSRLAGFTDTQYF. CDR3 sequence (DNA): TGTGCCTGGAGTCGACTAGCGGGTTTCACAGATACGCAGTATTTT.

The chain has TRBV5-6 and TRBJ1-2; D not resolved. This CDR3 has 13 residues. The ends were cut back, 7 bases at V and 2 bases at J, with 12 bases in the middle. Germline-derived CDR1 and CDR2 are SGHDT and YYEEEE. The CDR3 protein is CASATDGNYGYTF. In DNA, the CDR3 is TGTGCCAGCGCCACTGACGGGAACTATGGCTACACCTTC.

The V and J genes are TRBV27 and TRBJ1-2; possibly TRBD1 for D (6 bases). CDR3 length: 14 amino acids. With 5 bases removed from V and 8 bases from J, the gap between germline ends came to 18 bases. In germline, CDR1 is MNHEY, CDR2 SMNVEV (reference sequence). The CDR3 DNA sequence: TGTGCCAGCAGTCCATCGGGGACACTGAGGGGCTACACCTTC. It is translated as CASSPSGTLRGYTF.